This T cell receptor (beta chain) was sequenced during a study of blood T cell repertoires in COVID-19. For the study at large: Both acute and convalescent COVID-19 samples were obtained from the United States, Italy and Spain. From T cells, B-cell-depleted T cells, or PBMCs came the material, which was cDNA or gDNA.

Trimming took off 0 bases at V and 2 bases at J, with 20 bases between the two ends. The CDR3 loop spans 18 amino acids. Germline CDR1 and CDR2: SGDLS and YYNGEE. How the authors handled the data: By means of reference gene primer amplification, nucleated cell counts were estimated. Clones were sequenced by immunoSEQ multiplex PCR, and TCRdb holds only the in-frame ones, with some missing. V, J and clone size reflect that table, while D and trimming were determined from the DNA. The repertoire consists of around 270,000 clones, with roughly 84% occurring once and the leading ten covering about 1.5%. The sequencing input was peripheral blood. This clonotype originated in a woman aged 40 to 55 who had recovered from COVID-19. V is TRBV9 and J is TRBJ1-2; the D is unclear. The CDR3 DNA reads as TGTGCCAGCAGCGTAGCTCAATGGGCGGGAGGAGGGAACTATGGCTACACCTTC. It is translated as CASSVAQWAGGGNYGYTF.